The 25 T cell receptor beta chains listed next were all sequenced from one sample in a study. TCRdb re-analysed the 5' RACE reads in MiXCR, keeping a single row per CDR3 protein. The table shows roughly 60,000 distinct CDR3 sequences, with roughly 25% occurring only once. Treg sorting used a CD4+CD25+CD127-/low gate. Sequenced material: tumor-infiltrating Tregs sorted from the breast tumor. All receptors derive from a female donor with breast cancer.

Many counts were recorded for this clonotype. This chain links TRBV5-1 with TRBJ2-2; D perhaps matches TRBD2 (6 bases). The CDR3 extends over 15 amino acids. Germline V gene lookup returns CDR1 SGHRS and CDR2 YFSETQ. The ends were cut back, 4 bases at V and 5 bases at J, with 15 bases in the middle. The CDR3 coding sequence is TGCGCCAGCAGCCTTCGGGACTCACGAACCGGGGAGCTGTTTTTT. The encoded protein is CASSLRDSRTGELFF.

In this sample, this clonotype turned up many times. This sequence joins TRBV20-1 and TRBJ1-1; D call uncertain. CDR1 DFQATT and CDR2 SNEGSKA come from the germline V gene (reference sequence). The CDR3 length is 13 residues. The V end lost 3 bases, the J end lost 5 bases, and 13 bases lay between the germline ends. The CDR3: CSARSGVRTEAFF. The CDR3 region has the DNA TGCAGTGCTAGGAGTGGGGTAAGGACTGAAGCTTTCTTT.

This clonotype has ten or more counts. The chain uses TRBV5-1 and TRBJ2-2; D gene ambiguous. The CDR3 length is 16 residues. Germline CDR1 is SGHRS and CDR2 is YFSETQ. V dropped 4 bases and J dropped 0 bases, with 13 bases sitting between them. The CDR3 DNA follows: TGCGCCAGCAGCCCCTCCGACCACTCGAACACCGGGGAGCTGTTTTTT. Its protein is CASSPSDHSNTGELFF.

The genes are TRBV25-1 and TRBJ1-3; tentative D call: TRBD1 (6 bases). The CDR3 has 14 residues. CDR1 MGHDK and CDR2 SYGVNS come from the germline V gene. Trimming shortened V by 4 bases and J by 2 bases, and 9 bases separated the two germline ends. Written as DNA, the CDR3 is TGTGCCAGCAGTGTGGGGGCGACTGGAAACACCATATATTTT. This encodes CASSVGATGNTIYF.

The rearrangement links TRBV30 to TRBJ1-3, with D possibly being TRBD1 (5 bases). Germline V gene sequence: CDR1 GTSNPN, CDR2 SVGIG (reference sequence). Trimming shortened V by 6 bases and J by 5 bases, and 17 bases separated the two germline ends. There are 14 residues in the CDR3. CDR3 sequence reads: CACSKTASRNTIYF. CDR3 nucleotide sequence: TGTGCCTGCTCCAAGACAGCCTCAAGAAACACCATATATTTT.

This clonotype turned up a few times. The genes are TRBV4-2 and TRBJ1-4; D call uncertain. The CDR3 is 17 residues long. The ends were cut back, 1 base at V and 0 bases at J, with 12 bases in the middle. CDR1 is LGHNA and CDR2 is YNFKEQ in the germline V gene. CDR3 region: CASSQVGSYATNEKLFF. The CDR3 DNA follows: TGTGCCAGCAGCCAAGTTGGCAGCTATGCAACTAATGAAAAACTGTTTTTT.

The rearrangement uses TRBV12-3 or TRBV12-4 and TRBJ2-7, with D perhaps being TRBD1 or TRBD2 (5 bases each). Trimming took 4 bases from V and 5 from J, leaving 15 bases between them. The CDR3 length is 14 residues. CDR3 coding DNA: TGTGCCAGCAGTTCCGCCGGGGCCGGAGACGAGCAGTACTTC. The encoded protein is CASSSAGAGDEQYF.

This clonotype occurred a few times. V usage is TRBV28 and J usage is TRBJ1-5, with 7 bases aligning to TRBD1. CDR1 and CDR2 from the germline V gene are MDHEN and SYDVKM. Germline trimming cut 2 bases from V and 7 bases from J; bases unmatched to any gene: 8. The CDR3 runs 15 residues. CDR3 sequence reads: CASSLSTGVMQPQHF. Written as DNA, the CDR3 is TGTGCCAGCAGTTTAAGTACAGGGGTCATGCAGCCCCAGCATTTT.

Concerning this clonotype itself: Just one base apart from a much larger clone, this may be a read error. The chain carries TRBV20-1 and TRBJ1-1, with D possibly matching TRBD1 (5 bases). Per the germline V gene, CDR1 is DFQATT and CDR2 is SNEGSKA (reference sequence). The germline V and J ends were trimmed by 2 bases and 1 base, with 11 bases remaining between them. This CDR3 is built from 14 residues. The CDR3 DNA reads TGCAGTGCTAGAAGAGAGGACAAGAACACTGAAGCTTTCTTT. Translated: CSARREDKNTEAFF.

This clonotype was found once. This chain joins TRBV7-3 and TRBJ1-3, with no clear D. In germline, CDR1 is SGHTA, CDR2 FQGTGA. Trimming pared 8 bases from V and 0 bases from J, leaving 11 bases between. The CDR3 is 14 residues long. CDR3 sequence reads: CASCYRDSGNTIYF. The CDR3 nucleotides read TGTGCCAGCTGCTACAGAGACTCTGGAAACACCATATATTTT. Drawing the rest from reference TRBV7-3 and TRBJ1-3, the complete variable domain is GAGVSQTPSNKVTEKGKYVELRCDPISGHTALYWYRQSLGQGPEFLIYFQGTGAADDSGLPNDRFFAVRPEGSVSTLKIQRTERGDSAVYLCASCYRDSGNTIYFGEGSWLTVV.

The chain joins TRBV29-1 to TRBJ1-2; D uncertain. Germline-derived CDR1 and CDR2 are SQVTM and ANQGSEA. The CDR3 totals 11 residues. Trimming left V 5 bases short and J 3 bases short, with 7 bases between. The CDR3 nucleotides are TGCAGCGTTTGGACGGACTATGGCTACACCTTC. Its translation is CSVWTDYGYTF.

Ten or more counts support this clonotype. The chain combines TRBV7-3 with TRBJ1-1, with D tentatively TRBD1 (5 bases). V lost 1 base and J lost 8, with 11 bases in between. Germline V gives CDR1 SGHTA, CDR2 FQGTGA. The CDR3 sequence is 13 residues long. This chain's CDR3 is CASSLIQGDEAFF. The DNA of the CDR3 is TGTGCCAGCAGCTTAATCCAGGGTGACGAAGCTTTCTTT.

The V call is TRBV5-6, the J call TRBJ1-1; the D gene is possibly TRBD1 (6 bases). Trimming pared 4 bases from V and 6 bases from J, leaving 13 bases between. The CDR3 covers 13 residues. Germline loops: CDR1 SGHDT, CDR2 YYEEEE. DNA of the CDR3: TGTGCCAGCAGCATACAGGGTTTCCCTGAAGCTTTCTTT. Translated, it gives CASSIQGFPEAFF.

This clonotype is medium-sized by share. The chain recombines TRBV7-2 with TRBJ1-3; no reliable D call. This CDR3 spans 14 amino acids. V was trimmed by 5 bases and J by 2 bases, leaving 10 bases between them. Germline V gene sequence: CDR1 SGHTA, CDR2 FQGNSA. The CDR3 region is CASSLVVAGNTIYF. The CDR3 DNA follows: TGTGCCAGCAGCCTTGTAGTGGCTGGAAACACCATATATTTT.

This chain connects TRBV7-3 to TRBJ2-1; 7 nucleotides align to TRBD2. J lost 9 bases, V lost 4 bases, and 0 bases had no gene match. The CDR3 runs to 11 residues. Germline CDR1 is SGHTA and CDR2 is FQGTGA. The CDR3 nucleotides read TGTGCCAGCAGCTCGGGGGGTGAGCAGTTCTTC. Its translation is CASSSGGEQFF.

This clonotype was counted ten times or more. J is TRBJ1-5 and V is TRBV20-1; D possibly corresponds to TRBD1 (5 bases). There are 14 residues in the CDR3. The ends were cut back, 0 bases at V and 5 bases at J, with 11 bases in the middle. Per the germline V gene, CDR1 is DFQATT and CDR2 is SNEGSKA (reference sequence). CDR3 bases: TGCAGTGCTAGAGATAGCGGGGCGGATCAGCCCCAGCATTTT. Encoded protein: CSARDSGADQPQHF.

The genes are TRBV6-2 or TRBV6-3 and TRBJ2-2; 10 bases fit TRBD1. This CDR3 is built from 17 residues. Germline V gene sequence: CDR1 MNHEY, CDR2 SVGEGT. J was trimmed by 3 bases and V by 8 bases; bases with no gene match: 12. The CDR3 nucleotides are TGTGCCAGCGGGACCACTCTGGACAGGGGGTACACCGGGGAGCTGTTTTTT. Translated, it gives CASGTTLDRGYTGELFF.

This clonotype was found a few times. In nucleotides, the CDR3 is TGTGCCAGCAGCTTAACGTTCCCTGCCCGGGACAGAGGGGGCTATGGCTACACCTTC. Protein: CASSLTFPARDRGGYGYTF. The chain is built from TRBV7-3 and TRBJ1-2; 7 nucleotides align to TRBD1. The germline CDR1 and CDR2 sequences are SGHTA and FQGTGA. This CDR3 spans 19 amino acids. The J segment lost 4 bases and the V segment lost 0 bases, leaving 17 bases of the junction unmatched.

This clonotype turned up a few times. The J gene is TRBJ2-1, the V gene TRBV18; 10 bases map to TRBD1. This CDR3 region has 14 residues. Germline CDR1 is KGHSH and CDR2 is LQKENI. V lost 5 bases to trimming and J lost 15 bases; unmatched junction nucleotides: 13. Here the CDR3 reads CASSAGTGEYRRFF. The CDR3 nucleotides read TGTGCCAGCTCAGCCGGGACAGGGGAGTACCGGAGGTTCTTC.

This chain uses TRBV12-3 or TRBV12-4 with TRBJ2-5; 9 bases fit TRBD2. V lost 4 bases, J lost 5 bases, and 8 bases stayed unmatched. The length of the CDR3 is 15 residues. CDR3 nucleotide sequence: TGTGCCAGCAGTTCGGGACTAGCAGTAGGGGAGACCCAGTACTTC. Amino acid sequence: CASSSGLAVGETQYF.

Comments on this clonotype: Since a much larger clone is just one base distant, this may be a read error. V gene TRBV5-4 combines with J gene TRBJ2-5; 7 bases match TRBD2. This CDR3 contains 15 residues. CDR1 is SGHNT and CDR2 is YYREEE in the germline V gene (reference sequence). CDR3 region: CAGSTSGLRQETQYF. As DNA, the CDR3 is TGTGCCGGCAGCACTTCGGGACTACGACAAGAGACCCAGTACTTC.

This clonotype was observed at least ten times. This chain uses TRBV20-1 with TRBJ2-3; D unclear. Germline CDR1 DFQATT, CDR2 SNEGSKA (reference sequence). The V and J ends lost 2 bases and 0 bases respectively, with 9 bases between them. The CDR3 has 14 residues. The CDR3, as DNA: TGCAGTGCTAGATCCCCGATGAGCACAGATACGCAGTATTTT. Protein product: CSARSPMSTDTQYF.

Details on this clonotype: The CDR3 does not end in the conserved phenylalanine or tryptophan, so this is likely a read error. V usage is TRBV7-3 and J usage is TRBJ1-1; 7 bases fit TRBD1. The CDR3 has 15 amino acids. CDR1 is SGHTA and CDR2 is FQGTGA in the germline V gene. Unmatched junction bases numbered 7, after V lost 1 base and J lost 5 bases. CDR3 sequence: CASSLRGGGSTEAFL. CDR3 DNA sequence: TGTGCCAGCAGCTTAAGAGGAGGGGGCTCAACTGAAGCTTTCTTA.

This clonotype came up many times. The chain is built from TRBV29-1 and TRBJ1-5; 9 nucleotides line up with TRBD1. The CDR3 totals 14 residues. The junction had 5 bases not matched to a gene; V was cut back by 6 bases and J by 2 bases. Germline assignment: CDR1 SQVTM and CDR2 ANQGSEA. The CDR3 is CSVGTGWGNQPQHF. CDR3 in DNA: TGCAGCGTCGGGACAGGGTGGGGCAATCAGCCCCAGCATTTT. The variable domain in full, completed from reference TRBV29-1 and TRBJ1-5, reads SAVISQKPSRDICQRGTSLTIQCQVDSQVTMMFWYRQQPGQSLTLIATANQGSEATYESGFVIDKFPISRPNLTFSTLTVSNMSPEDSSIYLCSVGTGWGNQPQHFGDGTRLSIL.

This clonotype has more than one count but fewer than ten. V and J are TRBV7-3 and TRBJ2-4, with D perhaps matching TRBD1 or TRBD2 (6 bases each). V gave up 5 bases and J gave up 0 bases, with 23 bases separating them. Germline CDR1 SGHTA, CDR2 FQGTGA. This CDR3 has 19 residues. The CDR3 loop is CASSLRFGGQTQAKNIQYF. Written as DNA, the CDR3 is TGTGCCAGCAGCCTCCGATTTGGGGGGCAGACCCAAGCCAAAAACATTCAGTACTTC.